The source of this TCR beta chain is a study of cytomegalovirus exposure and HLA in healthy donors. The V gene's germline CDR1 is SQVTM and CDR2 ANQGSEA. The CDR3 sequence is 12 residues long. Trimming pared 7 bases from V and 3 bases from J, leaving 10 bases between. The method was immunoSEQ multiplex PCR; TCRdb's version includes in-frame clones alone and lacks a portion of them. Altogether around 120,000 clones are present, 85% to 90% being singletons, with the ten largest covering just under 6.5%. This clone appeared a single time. V gene TRBV29-1 combines with J gene TRBJ1-5; no clear D gene. The clonotype comes from a young woman in good health and CMV-seropositive. Sequencing used PBMCs. As DNA, the CDR3 is TGCAGCGCGGGAGACGACAATCAGCCCCAGCATTTT. Protein: CSAGDDNQPQHF.